This T cell receptor (beta chain) came from a study of blood T cell repertoires in COVID-19. The germline V gene encodes CDR1 SGHTS and CDR2 YDEGEE. Trimming removed 6 bases from V and 2 bases from J, with 14 bases in between. The CDR3 is 14 residues long. TCRdb's table, derived via immunoSEQ multiplex PCR, lists solely in-frame clones and lacks some. The sample yields about 290,000 clones, about 89% seen once. Source material: PBMCs or T cells enriched from blood (not recorded which). The chain has TRBV5-8 and TRBJ1-2, with TRBD1 as a possible D gene (6 bases). This sequence originates from a woman aged 40 to 50 who had recovered from COVID-19. CDR3 sequence reads: CASTKGQPNYGYTF. The CDR3 DNA is TGTGCCAGCACCAAGGGACAACCAAACTATGGCTACACCTTC.